The rows below give T cell receptor beta chains drawn from one sample of a study of blood T cell repertoires in COVID-19. TCRdb keeps only in-frame clones here, not all; method: immunoSEQ multiplex PCR. The sample contains hundreds of thousands of clones, 87% of which appear only once. The specimen was peripheral blood. All receptors come from a man in his fifties or sixties who had recovered from COVID-19. Each CDR3 is given with its conserved first and last residue. D genes are given only for firm matches. The size entry is marked missing in some rows and otherwise reads once, few, many or a size class.

NA,few,TRBJ1-1,TRBV13,TGTGCCAGCAGGAGGTACCAGAGCCGTGAAGCTTTCTTT,CASRRYQSREAFF
TRBD1,NA,TRBJ2-3,TRBV9,TGTGCCAGCAGCGCGCGGACAGGGACCACAGATACGCAGTATTTT,CASSARTGTTDTQYF
TRBD1,NA,TRBJ1-2,TRBV5-1,TGCGCCAGCAGCTTGGGACAGGGAATTTGGGGCTACACCTTC,CASSLGQGIWGYTF
NA,once,TRBJ1-1,TRBV18,TGTGCCAGCTCGGCGGCCTTGAACACTGAAGCTTTCTTT,CASSAALNTEAFF
NA,NA,TRBJ2-2,TRBV14,TGTGCCAGCAGCCGAAATCGACTGAACACCGGGGAGCTGTTTTTT,CASSRNRLNTGELFF
TRBD2,NA,TRBJ2-5,TRBV11-3,TGTGCCAGCAGCTTAGGTGTCGGGGGGACGGAAGAGACCCAGTACTTC,CASSLGVGGTEETQYF
TRBD2,NA,TRBJ2-2,TRBV5-1,TGCGCCAGCAGCTTGGCGGGGGGGCAGGACACCGGGGAGCTGTTTTTT,CASSLAGGQDTGELFF
NA,NA,TRBJ2-1,TRBV7-8,TGTGCCAGCAGCTTAGTGACAGCCTCCTACAATGAGCAGTTCTTC,CASSLVTASYNEQFF
NA,NA,TRBJ2-3,TRBV20-1,TGCAGTGCTAGTAAGATTTCGGCGGGCCTCACAGATACGCAGTATTTT,CSASKISAGLTDTQYF
TRBD1,NA,TRBJ2-2,TRBV11-3,TGTGCCAGCAGCTGGACTTCCGGGACAGGGGACACCGGGGAGCTGTTTTTT,CASSWTSGTGDTGELFF
TRBD1,NA,TRBJ2-1,TRBV5-1,TGCGCCAGCAGCTTCGGGGACAGGGACTACAATGAGCAGTTCTTC,CASSFGDRDYNEQFF
TRBD2,once,TRBJ2-1,TRBV6-5,TGTGCCAGCACCGGAGGACTAGCGGTGGACAATGAGCAGTTCTTC,CASTGGLAVDNEQFF
TRBD1,NA,TRBJ1-6,TRBV13,TGTGCCAGCAGCTTCTACCCCGGGACAGGTGCCAATTCACCCCTCCACTTT,CASSFYPGTGANSPLHF
NA,once,TRBJ2-1,TRBV28,TGTGCCAGCAGTTCCGCGGACAGGGAGGGGCAGTTCTTC,CASSSADREGQFF
TRBD2,NA,TRBJ2-6,TRBV6-2/TRBV6-3,TGTGCCAGCAGTTACTGGGGGGGGGCTGGGGCCAACGTCCTGACTTTC,CASSYWGGAGANVLTF
TRBD1,once,TRBJ1-5,TRBV5-8,TGTGCCAGCAGCTTGGGACAGGGGTCCTTCAATCAGCCCCAGCATTTT,CASSLGQGSFNQPQHF
TRBD2,NA,TRBJ2-3,TRBV7-8,TGTGCCAGCAGCCCCCGGGTTAGCGGGGGGGATACGCAGTATTTT,CASSPRVSGGDTQYF
NA,NA,TRBJ2-1,TRBV19,TGTGCCAGCTGGGGACCGGGACACATATACAATGAGCAGTTCTTC,CASWGPGHIYNEQFF
NA,NA,TRBJ1-1,TRBV19,TGTGCCAGTAGTTTGCGGAGGAACACTGAAGCTTTCTTT,CASSLRRNTEAFF
TRBD2,NA,TRBJ2-3,TRBV5-1,TGCGCCAGCAGCTTTGGCCGACTAGCCAGCACAGATACGCAGTATTTT,CASSFGRLASTDTQYF
NA,NA,TRBJ2-7,TRBV2,TGTGCCAGCAGAGAGGAGGGGTACGAGCAGTACTTC,CASREEGYEQYF
TRBD1,few,TRBJ2-7,TRBV28,TGTGCCAGCAGTTTAGGGACAGCCCTATACGAGCAGTACTTC,CASSLGTALYEQYF
TRBD1,NA,TRBJ2-1,TRBV5-8,TGTGCCAGCAGCCCCGGGACAGGGGGCTTCTATGAGCAGTTCTTC,CASSPGTGGFYEQFF
NA,NA,TRBJ1-1,TRBV6-5,TGTGCCAGCGTAGAAGGGACTTGGACTGAAGCTTTCTTT,CASVEGTWTEAFF
NA,many,TRBJ1-2,TRBV5-5,TGTGCCAGCAGCTTGGACAGCAACTATGGCTACACCTTC,CASSLDSNYGYTF